These 20 T cell receptor beta chains originate from one sample sequenced in a study of cytotoxic CD8 clonotypes in ibrutinib-treated CLL. Sequencing used immunoSEQ multiplex PCR; TCRdb keeps in-frame clones, though not all of them. The sample lists 200,000 or so clones, just over 70% occurring once. The sequenced sample was PBMCs, obtained after 12 months of ibrutinib treatment. The receptors originated from a human donor with chronic lymphocytic leukemia.

This chain links TRBV5-6 with TRBJ1-1, with D uncertain. There are 13 residues in the CDR3. Trimming took 2 bases from V and 11 from J, leaving 16 bases between them. From germline, CDR1 is SGHDT and CDR2 YYEEEE. The CDR3: CASSLLQENEAFF. CDR3 sequence (DNA): TGTGCCAGCAGCTTACTTCAGGAAAACGAGGCTTTCTTT. Using reference TRBV5-6 and TRBJ1-1 for the parts outside the CDR3, the full variable domain is DAGVTQSPTHLIKTRGQQVTLRCSPKSGHDTVSWYQQALGQGPQFIFQYYEEEERQRGNFPDRFSGHQFPNYSSELNVNALLLGDSALYLCASSLLQENEAFFGQGTRLTVV.

The rearrangement joins TRBV6-6 to TRBJ2-7; 7 positions match TRBD1. The CDR3 contains 15 residues. V lost 6 bases, J lost 4 bases, and 12 bases stayed unmatched. Germline lookup yields CDR1 MNHNY and CDR2 SVGAGI (reference sequence). The CDR3 DNA is TGTGCCAGCAGCTCCCAGACAGGCAGGGGGTACGAGCAGTACTTC. Translation: CASSSQTGRGYEQYF.

The chain joins TRBV6-5 to TRBJ1-2; no definite D call. The CDR3 sequence is 16 residues long. The V end was cut by 4 bases, the J end by 4 bases, with 19 bases between. Germline V gene sequence: CDR1 MNHEY, CDR2 SVGAGI. CDR3 coding DNA: TGTGCCAGCAGTTCACGACCTAGCGGGCTCCGCTATGGCTACACCTTC. It codes for CASSSRPSGLRYGYTF.

The chain combines TRBV29-1 with TRBJ2-7; D may be TRBD1 or TRBD2 (6 bases each). Deletions cut 7 bases from V and 0 bases from J, with 10 bases between. Germline-derived CDR1 and CDR2 are SQVTM and ANQGSEA. This CDR3 contains 12 residues. The CDR3 reads CSAGATSYEQYF. The CDR3 DNA is TGCAGCGCGGGGGCCACCTCCTACGAGCAGTACTTC.

This chain joins TRBV29-1 and TRBJ1-2; 10 bases fit TRBD1. Germline V gene lookup returns CDR1 SQVTM and CDR2 ANQGSEA. With V trimmed by 6 bases and J by 6 bases, 10 bases remained unmatched. The CDR3 extends over 14 amino acids. The CDR3 coding sequence is TGCAGCGTCGCGACTTCGACAGGGGGCCATGGCTACACCTTC. This sequence encodes CSVATSTGGHGYTF.

CDR3 nucleotides: TGTGCCAGCAGCACAGACCCGGAGCGGGGAGGAGACACAGATACGCAGTATTTT. Amino acid sequence: CASSTDPERGGDTDTQYF. The V call is TRBV7-9, the J call TRBJ2-3, with 7 bases identical to TRBD2. The CDR3 is 18 residues long. In germline, CDR1 is SEHNR, CDR2 FQNEAQ (reference sequence). The V gene end was trimmed by 5 bases and the J gene end by 2 bases; junction bases not matched to a gene: 16.

V usage is TRBV6-6 and J usage is TRBJ1-1; tentative D call: TRBD1 (5 bases). The V gene's germline CDR1 is MNHNY and CDR2 SVGAGI (reference sequence). The CDR3 is 15 amino acids. Trimming took 2 bases from V and 4 from J, leaving 14 bases between them. CDR3 nucleotide sequence: TGTGCCAGCAGTTACCTTGGGGGGAGCGGCACTGAAGCTTTCTTT. Its translation: CASSYLGGSGTEAFF.

V gene TRBV30 combines with J gene TRBJ1-1; TRBD1 aligns across 7 bases. This CDR3 contains 16 residues. The V and J ends lost 2 bases and 4 bases, in that order; junction bases with no gene match: 13. The germline V gene encodes CDR1 GTSNPN and CDR2 SVGIG (reference sequence). CDR3 DNA sequence: TGTGCCTGGAGTAGCAGGGGGACCTTGCAGGGCACTGAAGCTTTCTTT. It is translated as CAWSSRGTLQGTEAFF.

The rearrangement links TRBV23-1 to TRBJ2-7, with unresolved D. TRBV23-1 is annotated as an ORF whose role is uncertain. V was clipped by 2 bases and J by 5 bases, with 22 bases between them. The CDR3 is 17 residues long. In DNA form, the CDR3 reads TGCGCCAGCAGTCAAAAGCCTTCGGGTAGAGCGCCCCACGAGCAGTACTTC. Translating it yields CASSQKPSGRAPHEQYF.

This clone has just a few counts. The V call is TRBV30, the J call TRBJ1-5; the match to TRBD1 covers 8 bases. V lost 0 bases and J lost 2; bases outside the gene matches: 3. Germline assignment: CDR1 GTSNPN and CDR2 SVGIG (reference sequence). CDR3 length: 15 residues. The CDR3: CAWSVLDRGNQPQHF. Written as DNA, the CDR3 is TGTGCCTGGAGTGTACTGGACAGGGGCAATCAGCCCCAGCATTTT. Complete variable domain (other parts from reference TRBV30 and TRBJ1-5): SQTIHQWPATLVQPVGSPLSLECTVEGTSNPNLYWYRQAAGRGLQLLFYSVGIGQISSEVPQNLSASRPQDRQFILSSKKLLLSDSGFYLCAWSVLDRGNQPQHFGDGTRLSIL.

In its sample, this clone was seen a few times. The CDR3 is CASSPDRHGEKLFF. The CDR3 DNA follows: TGTGCCAGCAGCCCGGACAGACATGGGGAAAAACTGTTTTTT. This chain uses TRBV7-8 with TRBJ1-4; D might be TRBD1 (6 bases). The germline gives CDR1 SGHVS, CDR2 FQNEAQ. CDR3 size: 14 residues. V was clipped by 5 bases and J by 8 bases, with 15 bases between them.

This chain connects TRBV6-5 to TRBJ1-1, with 11 bases lining up with TRBD1. Germline loops: CDR1 MNHEY, CDR2 SVGAGI. The CDR3 consists of 14 residues. After removal of 5 bases from V and 7 bases from J, the junction contained 6 bases not matched to a gene. The CDR3 protein is CASSKGQGAGEAFF. The CDR3 DNA follows: TGTGCCAGCAGTAAAGGACAGGGGGCGGGTGAAGCTTTCTTT.

This rearrangement joins TRBV6-5 to TRBJ1-1; possibly TRBD1 for D (6 bases). In germline, CDR1 is MNHEY, CDR2 SVGAGI. V lost 6 bases and J lost 5, with 13 bases in between. This CDR3 comprises 13 residues. The CDR3 DNA sequence: TGTGCCAGCAGGCAACGAACAGGGACTGAAGCTTTCTTT. The encoded protein is CASRQRTGTEAFF.

V and J are TRBV19 and TRBJ2-7, with 12 bases aligning to TRBD2. The CDR3 extends over 15 amino acids. CDR1 and CDR2 from the germline V gene are LNHDA and SQIVND (reference sequence). Germline trimming cut 5 bases from V and 4 bases from J; bases unmatched to any gene: 6. CDR3 protein: CASSVTSGGPYEQYF. The CDR3 DNA sequence: TGTGCCAGTAGTGTAACTAGCGGGGGGCCGTACGAGCAGTACTTC.

The chain links TRBV7-9 to TRBJ1-2; D remains ambiguous. The V end lost 2 bases, the J end lost 3 bases, and 10 bases lay between the germline ends. Looked up from germline, CDR1 is SEHNR and CDR2 is FQNEAQ (reference sequence). This CDR3 region has 14 residues. The CDR3 DNA sequence: TGTGCCAGCAGCTTATTTGGGGAGGACTATGGCTACACCTTC. It codes for CASSLFGEDYGYTF.

This clone occurred once. The V call is TRBV30, the J call TRBJ2-2; D gene unclear. The CDR3 spans 16 residues. The V gene's germline CDR1 is GTSNPN and CDR2 SVGIG (reference sequence). V gave up 0 bases and J gave up 9 bases, with 20 bases separating them. The CDR3 reads CAWSVPWARATRELFF. DNA of the CDR3: TGTGCCTGGAGTGTTCCCTGGGCCCGAGCAACCAGGGAGCTGTTTTTT.

The CDR3 DNA follows: TGTGCCAGCAGTTTCCCGGGGCCTAGCACAGATACGCAGTATTTT. This translates into CASSFPGPSTDTQYF. The V gene is TRBV28, the J gene TRBJ2-3; D possibly matches TRBD1 or TRBD2 (5 bases each). CDR3 length: 15 amino acids. Germline-derived CDR1 and CDR2 are MDHEN and SYDVKM. Deletions cut 3 bases from V and 0 bases from J, with 10 bases between.

The genes are TRBV30 and TRBJ1-6, with D uncertain. Germline assignment: CDR1 GTSNPN and CDR2 SVGIG (reference sequence). The CDR3 extends over 14 amino acids. Trimming left V 3 bases short and J 1 base short, with 7 bases between. CDR3 sequence reads: CAWRVGSYNSPLHF. Written as DNA, the CDR3 is TGTGCCTGGAGGGTCGGATCCTATAATTCACCCCTCCACTTT.

The V and J genes are TRBV20-1 and TRBJ2-5; D uncertain. This CDR3 is built from 11 residues. CDR1 is DFQATT, CDR2 SNEGSKA, per germline (reference sequence). The V end lost 3 bases, the J end lost 5 bases, and 7 bases lay between the germline ends. The CDR3 DNA follows: TGCAGTGCTAGTTTTGGGGAGACCCAGTACTTC. Translated, it gives CSASFGETQYF.

The chain is built from TRBV7-3 and TRBJ1-5; D is unclear. Trimming left V 3 bases short and J 6 bases short, with 9 bases between. CDR1 SGHTA and CDR2 FQGTGA come from the germline V gene. The CDR3 totals 13 residues. This chain's CDR3 is CASSFSGSQPQHF. As DNA, the CDR3 is TGTGCCAGCAGCTTCTCTGGTAGTCAGCCCCAGCATTTT.